This T cell receptor (beta chain) was sequenced for a study of intratumoral heterogeneity in liver cancer. Context from the whole study: In the full roughly 13-patient cohort, the median age was roughly 63 years and the majority of patients were male. To investigate intratumor heterogeneity, the study integrated RNA-seq, DNA sequencing, TCR-seq and SNP array data drawn from multiple regions of hepatocellular carcinoma specimens. Of the 70 to 80 multiregional samples collected from 14 HCC patients in the overall cohort, under 55 were tumoral regions and about 20 were adjacent nontumoral regions.

The paper's findings and limits, for the study overall: A relatively low patient number and under-sampled tumor-infiltrating lymphocyte representation were acknowledged by the authors as limitations.

Concerning this clone: No cognate antigen has been identified for it. Base-call qualities are not available, and no considerably larger clone is one nucleotide away.

CDR1 LGHNA and CDR2 YSLEER were looked up in the germline V gene. Trimming costs V 0 bases and J 6 bases, and their ends lie 15 bases apart. The CDR3 goes from the cysteine to the phenylalanine over 16 residues. The only DNA kept is the CDR3, 48 bases in frame from the first base. The immunoSEQ assay was used to sequence TCR beta chain CDR3 regions from genomic DNA. Rearranged VDJ segments were amplified with primers that anneal to V and J segments. The source study handled its data this way. The ImmunoSeq Analyzer software was used to compute clonality and richness metrics. Differentially abundant clones between regions were identified using Fisher's exact test plus a beta-binomial method for added stringency. In TCRdb, the immuneACCESS table is reduced to in-frame sequences with V and J assigned. These tables do not hold every clone; where another copy was compared, an unresolved V gene accounts for under half, and the others remain unexplained. The V and J calls and the clone size are those of that table, but D and trimming were determined from the DNA. This sample lists around 5,400 clones; 68% were detected once. Jointly, the top ten make up 22% of the sample.

Every patient had early-stage hepatocellular carcinoma and received no therapy prior to surgical resection. Sampled areas lacked macroscopic evidence of necrosis or hemorrhage. TCR sequencing (ImmunoSeq) was performed on multiple regions from a couple of patients. Frozen tissue samples from resection were taken at least 1 cm away from one another. Samples labelled N came from nontumoral liver tissue adjacent to the tumor. Genomic DNA was extracted from bulk tissue using the DNeasy blood and tissue kit. The sequences come from tumor-adjacent normal tissue, collected before any cancer treatment. Recombination joined TRBV4-3 with TRBJ2-1, with no D gene named confidently. The sequence was obtained from a man between 65 and 80 years old with hepatocellular carcinoma. The CDR3 amino acid sequence is: CASSQDRREWGNEQFF. The sequenced DNA: TGCGCCAGCAGCCAAGATCGAAGGGAATGGGGCAATGAGCAGTTCTTC.